These T cell receptor beta chains were read from a single sample in a study of post-analysis software for immune sequencing data. TCRdb reprocessed the PCR reads via MiXCR and lists one record per CDR3 protein. This table has hundreds of thousands of distinct CDR3 sequences, roughly three fifths appearing once. Material for sequencing was blood. The receptors were gathered from a girl aged 2 to 10 with multiple sclerosis. CDR3s include the opening cysteine and the closing phenylalanine or tryptophan. Each record gives: V gene, CDR3 protein.

V gene: TRBV2; CDR3 protein: CASSEVRESEAFF
V gene: TRBV20-1; CDR3 protein: CSAVGLAGTSYEQYF
V gene: TRBV11-2; CDR3 protein: CASSLQTSGATYNEQFF
V gene: TRBV7-9; CDR3 protein: CASSVAGREQFF
V gene: TRBV9; CDR3 protein: CASSVSSLAGPYEQYF
V gene: TRBV11-1; CDR3 protein: CASSPQRRRNEQFF
V gene: TRBV5-1; CDR3 protein: CASRPGTGDVEQYF
V gene: TRBV5-1; CDR3 protein: CASSSGGLGEETQYF
V gene: TRBV12-3/TRBV12-4; CDR3 protein: CASSSTGNNSPLHF
V gene: TRBV20-1; CDR3 protein: CSAPGTGASTEAFF
V gene: TRBV12-3/TRBV12-4; CDR3 protein: CASSPLGIIYTF
V gene: TRBV20-1; CDR3 protein: CSAREGVAGNTGELFF
V gene: TRBV6-1; CDR3 protein: CASSEDPTHTDTQYF
V gene: TRBV12-3/TRBV12-4; CDR3 protein: CASSFRADSPLHF
V gene: TRBV6-6; CDR3 protein: CASSPLQGLYGYTF
V gene: TRBV7-8; CDR3 protein: CASSLPPSGTYNEQFF
V gene: TRBV6-2/TRBV6-3; CDR3 protein: CASSSMTSGGGNSYNEQFF
V gene: TRBV11-2; CDR3 protein: CASSLDLLRSGRIRAQYF
V gene: TRBV20-1; CDR3 protein: CSARGQGAGYEQYF
V gene: TRBV24-1; CDR3 protein: CATSKSTSTDTQYF
V gene: TRBV4-2; CDR3 protein: CASSQELLAGYNEQFF
V gene: TRBV29-1; CDR3 protein: CSVEGPQVGGYTF
V gene: TRBV6-5; CDR3 protein: CASSSQGGYTEAFF
V gene: TRBV4-2; CDR3 protein: CASSGLAGGQNEQFF
V gene: TRBV11-2; CDR3 protein: CASSLGVVESEQFF
V gene: TRBV29-1; CDR3 protein: CSAGSSYNEQFF
V gene: TRBV7-2; CDR3 protein: CASSFSTLYYGYTF
V gene: TRBV29-1; CDR3 protein: CSADLAGVRETQYF
V gene: TRBV4-1; CDR3 protein: CASSQGGRGPLYEQYF
V gene: TRBV2; CDR3 protein: CASSRQVTNYGYTF
V gene: TRBV7-2; CDR3 protein: CASSLAGGSSTDTQYF
V gene: TRBV7-9; CDR3 protein: CTSSYERVNNEQFF
V gene: TRBV28; CDR3 protein: CASTPEYNEQFF